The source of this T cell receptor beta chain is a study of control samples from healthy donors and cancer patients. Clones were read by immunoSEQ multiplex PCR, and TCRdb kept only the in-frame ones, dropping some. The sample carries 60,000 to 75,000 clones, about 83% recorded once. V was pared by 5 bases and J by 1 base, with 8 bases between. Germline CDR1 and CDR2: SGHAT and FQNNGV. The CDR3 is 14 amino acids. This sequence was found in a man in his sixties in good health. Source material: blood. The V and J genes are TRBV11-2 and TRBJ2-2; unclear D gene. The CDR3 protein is CASSLPRNTGELFF. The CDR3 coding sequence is TGTGCCAGCAGCCTCCCAAGGAACACCGGGGAGCTGTTTTTT. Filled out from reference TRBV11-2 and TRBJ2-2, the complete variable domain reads EAGVAQSPRYKIIEKRQSVAFWCNPISGHATLYWYQQILGQGPKLLIQFQNNGVVDDSQLPKDRFSAERLKGVDSTLKIQPAKLEDSAVYLCASSLPRNTGELFFGEGSRLTVL.